The present entry profiles one TCR beta chain with its context. This sample was included in a study of blood T cell repertoires in COVID-19. TCRdb keeps only in-frame clones here, not all; method: immunoSEQ multiplex PCR. Of around 130,000 clones listed, 88% are singletons. The CDR3 is 13 amino acids. V lost 7 bases and J 0 bases, leaving 12 bases between the germline ends. Germline assignment: CDR1 SQVTM and CDR2 ANQGSEA. The sample comprised peripheral blood. V and J are TRBV29-1 and TRBJ1-1; a possible D gene is TRBD1 (5 bases). The receptor comes from a human donor with COVID-19, enrolled during active disease. The donor label of this sample is uncertain. CDR3 protein: CSAGEGLNTEAFF. CDR3 DNA sequence: TGCAGCGCCGGGGAGGGGCTGAACACTGAAGCTTTCTTT.